The clone carrying this T cell receptor (beta chain) has only one observation. The data stem from a study of blood T cell repertoires in COVID-19. Overall study: Donors in the United States, Italy and Spain gave samples during acute or convalescent COVID-19. Sources were T cells, B-cell-depleted T cells, or PBMCs; the material itself was cDNA or gDNA.

In the original analysis: Reference gene primer amplification yielded estimated nucleated cell counts. Generated by immunoSEQ multiplex PCR, the TCRdb table keeps only in-frame clones and is missing some. From that table come the V and J calls and clone size; the DNA was used to work out D and trimming. Among about 35,000 clones listed, 70% to 80% were seen once. Per the germline V gene, CDR1 is MDHEN and CDR2 is SYDVKM. Trimming took 6 bases from V and 5 from J; bases not matched to a gene: 11. The CDR3 loop spans 15 amino acids. The specimen was peripheral blood. The chain employs TRBV28 and TRBJ2-5; the match to TRBD1 covers 8 bases. The sequence came from a human donor in a cohort sampled during active COVID-19. The CDR3 bases are TGTGCCAGCAGACCAGGGGGCACGTCCAAGGAGACCCAGTACTTC. Its translation: CASRPGGTSKETQYF.